Reported below is one T cell receptor beta chain. Antigen specificity is unknown. Germline V lookup: CDR1 MNHEY, CDR2 SVGAGI. There are 15 residues in the CDR3. V lost 2 bases to trimming and J lost 9 bases; unmatched junction nucleotides: 9. A J-beta primer mix and a sample-barcoded 5' primer were used in a second PCR of roughly 6 to 11 cycles. A single record per CDR3 protein comes from TCRdb applying MiXCR to the 5' RACE reads. Of about 970,000 distinct CDR3 sequences in the sample, roughly half were seen once. These data belong to a study of blood T cells in healthy people across ages. Study-level points and caveats: Estimates drawn from one million T cells were deemed to understate diversity.

The chain employs TRBV6-5 and TRBJ2-3; 9 bases are shared with TRBD2. The receptor was derived from a woman in her sixties in good health. The source material was blood. This chain's CDR3 is CASSYGRAGGWTQYF. CDR3 DNA: TGTGCCAGCAGTTACGGTCGAGCGGGAGGTTGGACGCAGTATTTT.